The 24 T cell receptor beta chains listed next were all sequenced from one sample in a study of blood T cell repertoires in COVID-19. The assay was immunoSEQ multiplex PCR, and TCRdb's table has in-frame clones only and misses some. The data show some 240,000 clones, 81% seen once. Sequenced material: peripheral blood. The receptors here all came from a woman older than 75 with COVID-19, enrolled during active disease.

The table lists this clone with a few counts. The chain links TRBV6-5 to TRBJ1-1; weak D call: TRBD1 (5 bases). Germline assignment: CDR1 MNHEY and CDR2 SVGAGI. This CDR3 has 15 amino acids. The V end was cut by 7 bases, the J end by 6 bases, with 21 bases between. CDR3 bases: TGTGCCAGCATCCCGGGAGGGGAAAGATACTCTGAAGCTTTCTTT. Its protein is CASIPGGERYSEAFF.

The CDR3 sequence is CASSSDRAGNTIYF. The DNA for the CDR3 is TGTGCCAGCAGCAGCGACAGGGCTGGAAACACCATATATTTT. V and J are TRBV11-2 and TRBJ1-3; 7 nucleotides align to TRBD1. Germline CDR1 SGHAT, CDR2 FQNNGV. CDR3 length: 14 residues. Germline trimming cut 5 bases from V and 2 bases from J; bases unmatched to any gene: 3. Drawing the rest from reference TRBV11-2 and TRBJ1-3, the complete variable domain is EAGVAQSPRYKIIEKRQSVAFWCNPISGHATLYWYQQILGQGPKLLIQFQNNGVVDDSQLPKDRFSAERLKGVDSTLKIQPAKLEDSAVYLCASSSDRAGNTIYFGEGSWLTVV.

The genes are TRBV7-9 and TRBJ1-5; a weak D match, TRBD1 (6 bases). The CDR3 contains 18 residues. The V end was cut by 5 bases, the J end by 3 bases, with 23 bases between. The germline CDR1 and CDR2 sequences are SEHNR and FQNEAQ (reference sequence). This CDR3 reads CASSPKGTPLRNNQPQHF. The CDR3 DNA sequence: TGTGCCAGCAGCCCTAAAGGGACACCCCTGAGGAACAATCAGCCCCAGCATTTT.

The chain employs TRBV7-2 and TRBJ2-3; 12 bases line up with TRBD2. The V and J ends lost 5 bases and 8 bases, in that order; junction bases with no gene match: 5. CDR1 is SGHTA, CDR2 FQGNSA, per germline. The CDR3 runs to 14 residues. In nucleotides, the CDR3 is TGTGCCAGCAGCCCGACTAGCGGGGGTTTTACGCAGTATTTT. Translating gives CASSPTSGGFTQYF.

The genes are TRBV20-1 and TRBJ1-2; the match to TRBD1 covers 7 bases. This CDR3 has 11 residues. CDR1 is DFQATT, CDR2 SNEGSKA, per germline (reference sequence). V shed 7 bases and J 8 bases; nucleotides not matched to a gene: 7. The CDR3 spells CSVTGARGYTF. The CDR3 region has the DNA TGCAGTGTCACAGGGGCGCGAGGCTACACCTTC.

The chain is built from TRBV14 and TRBJ2-1, with D tentatively TRBD2 (5 bases). V gave up 4 bases and J gave up 0 bases, with 13 bases separating them. This CDR3 is built from 16 residues. Germline CDR1 SGHDN, CDR2 FVKESK. The CDR3: CASSLRTGSSYNEQFF. In DNA, the CDR3 is TGTGCCAGCAGCCTTCGGACTGGGAGCTCCTACAATGAGCAGTTCTTC.

The CDR3: CASSPTLGSGDAEAFF. The CDR3 region has the DNA TGTGCCAGCAGCCCAACGCTGGGATCGGGGGACGCTGAAGCTTTCTTT. The rearrangement links TRBV5-6 to TRBJ1-1, with D possibly being TRBD1 (5 bases). The CDR3 consists of 16 residues. Germline CDR1 reads SGHDT; CDR2 reads YYEEEE. V was clipped by 4 bases and J by 6 bases, with 22 bases between them. The full variable domain, completed using reference TRBV5-6 and TRBJ1-1, is DAGVTQSPTHLIKTRGQQVTLRCSPKSGHDTVSWYQQALGQGPQFIFQYYEEEERQRGNFPDRFSGHQFPNYSSELNVNALLLGDSALYLCASSPTLGSGDAEAFFGQGTRLTVV.

V is TRBV27 and J is TRBJ2-2; unclear D gene. The V gene lost 6 bases and the J gene lost 3 bases, with 11 bases spanning the gap. Germline CDR1 MNHEY, CDR2 SMNVEV (reference sequence). This CDR3 comprises 14 residues. The CDR3 loop reads CASRLRIDTGELFF. The CDR3, as DNA: TGTGCCAGCAGGCTCAGGATCGACACCGGGGAGCTGTTTTTT.

This clone was seen just once. The chain carries TRBV7-9 and TRBJ2-6; tentative D call: TRBD2 (6 bases). The ends were cut back, 0 bases at V and 4 bases at J, with 16 bases in the middle. Germline V gene sequence: CDR1 SEHNR, CDR2 FQNEAQ (reference sequence). The CDR3 sequence is 18 residues long. The CDR3 sequence: CASSLAGGGVRGANVLTF. The CDR3, as DNA: TGTGCCAGCAGCTTAGCGGGAGGAGGGGTTAGGGGGGCCAACGTCCTGACTTTC.

In this sample, this clone turned up once. This rearrangement joins TRBV5-1 to TRBJ2-1; D not resolved. Germline assignment: CDR1 SGHRS and CDR2 YFSETQ. V dropped 0 bases and J dropped 5 bases, with 9 bases sitting between them. This CDR3 is built from 14 residues. The DNA for the CDR3 is TGCGCCAGCAGCTTGGGTGGGCCAAACAATGAGCAGTTCTTC. This translates into CASSLGGPNNEQFF.

With respect to this clone: One end of the junction does not line up with germline, which may come from a read error. This chain joins TRBV7-7 and TRBJ2-1; 8 positions agree with TRBD2. Germline CDR1 is SSHAT and CDR2 is FNYEAQ (reference sequence). The CDR3 contains 17 residues. CDR3 DNA: TGTGCTAGCAGCTTAGTGGTGCGGGGGGACTCCTACAATGAGCAGTTCTTC. Its translation is CASSLVVRGDSYNEQFF.

The rearrangement joins TRBV11-2 to TRBJ2-7; D unresolved. Germline V gene lookup returns CDR1 SGHAT and CDR2 FQNNGV. The CDR3 sequence is 12 residues long. With 5 bases removed from V and 3 bases from J, the gap between germline ends came to 8 bases. CDR3 bases: TGTGCCAGCAGCCCTGCCGGCTACGAGCAGTACTTC. This translates into CASSPAGYEQYF.

This clone was detected once. The V call is TRBV18, the J call TRBJ1-5; 7 positions agree with TRBD1. The CDR3 totals 15 residues. The junction had 2 bases not matched to a gene; V was cut back by 0 bases and J by 3 bases. Germline V gene lookup returns CDR1 KGHSH and CDR2 LQKENI. CDR3 bases: TGTGCCAGCTCACCACCGGGACAGCTCAATCAGCCCCAGCATTTT. It encodes CASSPPGQLNQPQHF.

The chain carries TRBV11-2 and TRBJ1-3; D gene uncertain. Germline CDR1 is SGHAT and CDR2 is FQNNGV. Trimming removed 2 bases from V and 2 bases from J, with 7 bases in between. The CDR3 covers 14 residues. CDR3 coding DNA: TGTGCCAGCAGCTTAATCCTCGCTGGAAACACCATATATTTT. Its protein is CASSLILAGNTIYF.

This clone showed up just a few times. The rearrangement joins TRBV2 to TRBJ1-2; D gene uncertain. Trimming took off 3 bases at V and 4 bases at J, with 15 bases between the two ends. The length of the CDR3 is 15 residues. CDR1 is SNHLY, CDR2 FYNNEI, per germline. Here the CDR3 reads CASSDGSALGYGYTF. In DNA, the CDR3 is TGTGCCAGCAGTGATGGGTCAGCCCTAGGCTATGGCTACACCTTC.

The chain joins TRBV2 to TRBJ1-5; D uncertain. The CDR3 covers 14 residues. V lost 7 bases to trimming and J lost 0 bases, with 10 bases between them. The V gene's germline CDR1 is SNHLY and CDR2 FYNNEI. CDR3 sequence (DNA): TGTGCCAGCAAATACTCCTATAGCAATCAGCCCCAGCATTTT. It codes for CASKYSYSNQPQHF.

The chain is built from TRBV6-6 and TRBJ1-1; D might be TRBD1 (6 bases). Germline V gene lookup returns CDR1 MNHNY and CDR2 SVGAGI (reference sequence). The CDR3 spans 16 residues. V gave up 4 bases and J gave up 3 bases, with 18 bases separating them. CDR3 sequence: CASSSGRGGAYTEAFF. The CDR3 bases are TGTGCCAGCAGTTCGGGGCGGGGGGGCGCCTACACTGAAGCTTTCTTT.

This clone was picked up a small number of times. CDR3 residues: CASRRGGTGRYGYTF. CDR3 DNA sequence: TGTGCCAGCCGAAGAGGGGGGACAGGGCGGTATGGCTACACCTTC. V is TRBV28 and J is TRBJ1-2; 9 nucleotides agree with TRBD1. V was pared by 8 bases and J by 5 bases, with 12 bases of the junction left unmatched. The CDR3 sequence is 15 residues long. CDR1 and CDR2 from the germline V gene are MDHEN and SYDVKM.

The chain carries TRBV18 and TRBJ2-1, with 14 bases lining up with TRBD2. With V trimmed by 5 bases and J by 0 bases, 12 bases remained unmatched. The CDR3 runs 20 residues. Germline V CDR1 and CDR2: KGHSH, LQKENI. CDR3 region: CASSSNAGLAGDSSYNEQFF. CDR3 nucleotides: TGTGCCAGCTCATCTAACGCGGGACTAGCGGGGGACAGCTCCTACAATGAGCAGTTCTTC.

This clone was observed a handful of times. J is TRBJ1-5 and V is TRBV19, with D possibly TRBD1 on 5 matching bases. This CDR3 has 13 amino acids. The germline V gene has CDR1 LNHDA and CDR2 SQIVND (reference sequence). Between the trimmed V and J ends, which lost 6 bases and 2 bases, there was a span of 8 bases. The CDR3 DNA reads TGTGCCAGTAGGGACACTCGCAATCAGCCCCAGCATTTT. Its translation is CASRDTRNQPQHF.

A few counts support this clone. V gene TRBV9 combines with J gene TRBJ2-7, with 8 nucleotides matching TRBD1. J was trimmed by 6 bases and V by 0 bases; bases with no gene match: 8. The CDR3 sequence is 15 residues long. Germline CDR1 and CDR2: SGDLS and YYNGEE. The CDR3 DNA reads TGTGCCAGCAGCGTAGATCCAGGACAGGGTTTCGAGCAGTACTTC. This gives the protein CASSVDPGQGFEQYF.

The chain links TRBV18 to TRBJ1-6; no clear D. V dropped 6 bases and J dropped 9 bases, with 21 bases sitting between them. CDR3 size: 16 residues. CDR1 KGHSH and CDR2 LQKENI come from the germline V gene. CDR3 region: CASSPIQDTSISPLHF. CDR3 DNA sequence: TGTGCCAGCTCGCCTATCCAAGATACCTCAATTTCACCCCTCCACTTT.

The chain uses TRBV30 and TRBJ1-2; 7 bases agree with TRBD1. J lost 4 bases, V lost 1 base, and 3 bases had no gene match. Germline loops: CDR1 GTSNPN, CDR2 SVGIG (reference sequence). This CDR3 spans 13 amino acids. The CDR3: CAWSGQGVYGYTF. The DNA of the CDR3 is TGTGCCTGGAGTGGTCAGGGGGTCTATGGCTACACCTTC.

CDR3 region: CASSVGLAGADKNIQYF. The CDR3 DNA reads as TGTGCCAGCAGCGTAGGACTAGCGGGAGCGGACAAAAACATTCAGTACTTC. The V gene is TRBV9, the J gene TRBJ2-4; TRBD2 agrees at 12 bases. This CDR3 has 17 residues. The germline V gene encodes CDR1 SGDLS and CDR2 YYNGEE. V trimming: 0 bases; J trimming: 3 bases; junction bases outside the gene matches: 4. The full variable domain, rest sourced from reference TRBV9 and TRBJ2-4, is DSGVTQTPKHLITATGQRVTLRCSPRSGDLSVYWYQQSLDQGLQFLIQYYNGEERAKGNILERFSAQQFPDLHSELNLSSLELGDSALYFCASSVGLAGADKNIQYFGAGTRLSVL.